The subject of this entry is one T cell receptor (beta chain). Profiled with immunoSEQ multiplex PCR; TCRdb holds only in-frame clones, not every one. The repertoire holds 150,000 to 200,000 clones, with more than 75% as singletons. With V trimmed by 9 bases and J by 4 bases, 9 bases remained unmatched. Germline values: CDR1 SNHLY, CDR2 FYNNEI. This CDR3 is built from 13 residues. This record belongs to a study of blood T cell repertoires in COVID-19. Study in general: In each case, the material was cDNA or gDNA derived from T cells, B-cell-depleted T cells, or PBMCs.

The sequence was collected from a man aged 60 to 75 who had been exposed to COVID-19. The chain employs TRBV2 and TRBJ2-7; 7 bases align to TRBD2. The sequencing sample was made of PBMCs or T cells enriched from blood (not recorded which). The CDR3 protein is CASFSSGGYEQYF. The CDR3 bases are TGTGCCAGTTTCTCTAGCGGTGGGTACGAGCAGTACTTC.